The 10 T cell receptor beta chains in this list originate from one sample, sequenced in a study of CD8 T cells in ankylosing spondylitis. Broader study findings: One TCR beta motif, made up of 7 or 8 highly homologous variants, appeared characteristic of ankylosing spondylitis blood.

For these receptors, no antigen is known. MiXCR, run by TCRdb on the 5' RACE reads, gives a single entry per CDR3 protein. The table includes more than 650,000 distinct CDR3 sequences, around 11% detected once. The sequencing input was blood, either unsorted or a sorted T cell fraction (not recorded which). The receptors here all came from a male donor with ankylosing spondylitis.

The table lists this clonotype with many counts. J is TRBJ2-3 and V is TRBV5-1; no definite D call. Per the germline V gene, CDR1 is SGHRS and CDR2 is YFSETQ. The CDR3 covers 11 residues. The germline V and J ends were trimmed by 0 bases and 9 bases, with 5 bases remaining between them. The CDR3 coding sequence is TGCGCCAGCAGCTTGGAACACACGCAGTATTTT. It is translated as CASSLEHTQYF.

The chain joins TRBV20-1 to TRBJ2-7; a possible D gene is TRBD1 (6 bases). CDR1 DFQATT and CDR2 SNEGSKA come from the germline V gene (reference sequence). V was trimmed by 6 bases and J by 1 base, leaving 16 bases between them. This CDR3 comprises 14 residues. The CDR3 spells CSAIRTVLSYEQYF. The DNA of the CDR3 is TGCAGTGCCATCCGGACAGTGCTTTCCTACGAGCAGTACTTC.

This clonotype has a handful of counts. The J gene is TRBJ1-1, the V gene TRBV7-9; tentatively, D is TRBD1 (5 bases). Germline CDR1 SEHNR, CDR2 FQNEAQ (reference sequence). The CDR3 extends over 15 amino acids. Trimming stripped 5 bases from V and 3 bases from J, with 16 bases between. CDR3 region: CASSKGDQGYTEAFF. The CDR3 DNA reads as TGTGCCAGCAGCAAAGGGGACCAGGGATACACTGAAGCTTTCTTT.

The rearrangement links TRBV24-1 to TRBJ1-1, with 7 positions matching TRBD1. The CDR3 is made up of 15 amino acids. Germline V gene data show CDR1 as KGHDR and CDR2 as SFDVKD. V lost 4 bases, J lost 0 bases, and 4 bases stayed unmatched. The CDR3 sequence is CATSDDREVNTEAFF. The CDR3 coding sequence is TGTGCCACCAGTGACGACAGGGAGGTGAACACTGAAGCTTTCTTT.

This clonotype was found a few times. J is TRBJ2-5 and V is TRBV7-2; 7 bases agree with TRBD2. V lost 3 bases to trimming and J lost 4 bases; unmatched junction nucleotides: 8. Germline loops: CDR1 SGHTA, CDR2 FQGNSA. CDR3 length: 15 amino acids. The CDR3 sequence: CASSLGGGEAETQYF. The CDR3 DNA is TGTGCCAGCAGCTTGGGGGGAGGGGAAGCAGAGACCCAGTACTTC.

Here the CDR3 reads CSAPGNPSYNEQFF. The CDR3 DNA reads TGCAGTGCTCCCGGGAACCCCTCCTACAATGAGCAGTTCTTC. The V call is TRBV20-1, the J call TRBJ2-1; TRBD2 is a possible D gene (5 bases). CDR3 length equals 14 residues. The germline gives CDR1 DFQATT, CDR2 SNEGSKA (reference sequence). Between the trimmed V and J ends, which lost 5 bases and 0 bases, there was a span of 11 bases.

The CDR3 region is CARRDRGYNEQFF. CDR3 in DNA: TGTGCCAGGCGGGACAGGGGATACAATGAGCAGTTCTTC. V and J are TRBV21-1 and TRBJ2-1; no DNA check was done on the table's D call, TRBD1. TRBV21-1 has pseudogene status. The CDR3 sequence is 13 residues long.

This clonotype showed up just a few times. The rearrangement joins TRBV7-8 to TRBJ1-1; D remains unclear. The CDR3 has 13 amino acids. Between the trimmed V and J ends, which lost 5 bases and 10 bases, there was a span of 17 bases. The germline CDR1 and CDR2 sequences are SGHVS and FQNEAQ. CDR3 loop: CASSRQARSVAFF. The CDR3, as DNA: TGTGCCAGCAGCAGGCAGGCCCGCTCTGTAGCTTTCTTT.

This clonotype was observed a few times. The chain carries TRBV11-3 and TRBJ2-2; D gene ambiguous. Germline V gene data show CDR1 as SGHNT and CDR2 as YENEEA. This CDR3 region has 17 residues. Trimming shortened V by 0 bases and J by 4 bases, and 15 bases separated the two germline ends. CDR3 DNA sequence: TGTGCCAGCAGCTTAGATGTGATGGGGTCGGGCACCGGGGAGCTGTTTTTT. Its protein is CASSLDVMGSGTGELFF.

The rearrangement joins TRBV2 to TRBJ1-5, with 7 bases fitting TRBD1. The trim removed 6 bases at V and 1 base at J, leaving 18 bases unmatched. Per the germline V gene, CDR1 is SNHLY and CDR2 is FYNNEI. The CDR3 runs to 19 residues. The CDR3, as DNA: TGTGCCAGCAGGGAAAGGGGACAGAGAAATGGAAGGAGCAATCAGCCCCAGCATTTT. This codes for CASRERGQRNGRSNQPQHF.